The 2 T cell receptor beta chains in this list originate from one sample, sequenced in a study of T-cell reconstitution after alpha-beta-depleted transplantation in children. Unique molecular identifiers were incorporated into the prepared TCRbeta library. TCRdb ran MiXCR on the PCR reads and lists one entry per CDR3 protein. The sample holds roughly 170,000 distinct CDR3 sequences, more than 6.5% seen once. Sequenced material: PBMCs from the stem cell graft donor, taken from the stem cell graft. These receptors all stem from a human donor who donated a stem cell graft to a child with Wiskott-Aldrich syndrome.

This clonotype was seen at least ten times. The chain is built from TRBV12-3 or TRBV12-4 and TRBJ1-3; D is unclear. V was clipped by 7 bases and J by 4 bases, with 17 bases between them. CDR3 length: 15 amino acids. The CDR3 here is CASIPEVPPGNTIYF. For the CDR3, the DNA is TGTGCCAGCATCCCGGAGGTCCCACCGGGAAACACCATATATTTT.

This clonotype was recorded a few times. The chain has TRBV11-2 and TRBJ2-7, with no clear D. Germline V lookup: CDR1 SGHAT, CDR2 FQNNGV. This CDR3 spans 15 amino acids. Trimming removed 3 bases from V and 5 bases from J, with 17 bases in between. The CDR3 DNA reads TGTGCCAGCAGCTTCCGCGGTGGGCCTAGGGACGAGCAGTACTTC. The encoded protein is CASSFRGGPRDEQYF.